This T cell receptor beta chain was recovered during a study of blood T cell repertoires in COVID-19. CDR1 is MNHEY and CDR2 is SMNVEV in the germline V gene (reference sequence). V gave up 6 bases and J gave up 6 bases; unmatched junction bases: 13. CDR3 length equals 17 residues. Profiled with immunoSEQ multiplex PCR; TCRdb holds only in-frame clones, not every one. The sample has about 96,000 clones; about 78% are singletons. Sequenced sample: peripheral blood. The origin of this receptor is a man aged 45 to 65 who had recovered from COVID-19. This sequence joins TRBV27 and TRBJ1-5; 11 nucleotides align to TRBD1. This CDR3 reads CASRRTGGAGAGQPQHF. For the CDR3, the DNA is TGTGCCAGCAGACGGACAGGGGGCGCGGGGGCCGGTCAGCCCCAGCATTTT.